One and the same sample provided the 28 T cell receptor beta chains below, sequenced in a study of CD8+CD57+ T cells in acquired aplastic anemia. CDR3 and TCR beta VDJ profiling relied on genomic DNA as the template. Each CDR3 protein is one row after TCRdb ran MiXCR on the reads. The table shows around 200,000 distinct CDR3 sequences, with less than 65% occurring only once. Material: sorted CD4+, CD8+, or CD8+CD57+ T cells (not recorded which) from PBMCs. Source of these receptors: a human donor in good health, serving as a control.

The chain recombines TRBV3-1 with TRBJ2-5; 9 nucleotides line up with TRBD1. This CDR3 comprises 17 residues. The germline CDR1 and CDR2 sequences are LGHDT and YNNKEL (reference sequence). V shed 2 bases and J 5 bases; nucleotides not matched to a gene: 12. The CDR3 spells CASSQFGTGQGRETQYF. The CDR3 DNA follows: TGTGCCAGCAGCCAATTTGGAACGGGACAGGGTAGGGAGACCCAGTACTTC.

CDR3 sequence: CASNAAYEQYF. In DNA, the CDR3 is TGTGCCAGCAACGCGGCCTACGAGCAGTACTTC. V and J are TRBV10-3 and TRBJ2-7; D is uncertain. The CDR3 has 11 residues. Trimming pared 10 bases from V and 2 bases from J, leaving 9 bases between. Germline CDR1 and CDR2: ENHRY and SYGVKD.

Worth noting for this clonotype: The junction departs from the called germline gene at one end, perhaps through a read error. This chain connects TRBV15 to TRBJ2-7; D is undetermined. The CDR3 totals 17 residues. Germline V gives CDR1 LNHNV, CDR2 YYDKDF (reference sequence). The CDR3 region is CATSRDTSYFQTCERYF. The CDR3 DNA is TGTGCCACCAGCAGAGATACTTCCTACTTTCAGACCTGCGAGCGGTACTTC.

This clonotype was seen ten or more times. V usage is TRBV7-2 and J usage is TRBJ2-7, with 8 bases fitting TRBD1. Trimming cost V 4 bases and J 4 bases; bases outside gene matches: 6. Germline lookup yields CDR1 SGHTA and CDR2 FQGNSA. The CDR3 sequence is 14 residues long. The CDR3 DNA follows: TGTGCCAGCAGCTCAAGGGACAGGTTGTACGAGCAGTACTTC. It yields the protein CASSSRDRLYEQYF.

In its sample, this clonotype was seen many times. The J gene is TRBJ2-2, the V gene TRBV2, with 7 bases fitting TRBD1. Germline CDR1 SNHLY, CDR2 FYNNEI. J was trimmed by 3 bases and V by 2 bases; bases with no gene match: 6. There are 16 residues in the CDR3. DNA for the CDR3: TGTGCCAGCAGTGAACAGGGGGTGAGGGACACCGGGGAGCTGTTTTTT. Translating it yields CASSEQGVRDTGELFF.

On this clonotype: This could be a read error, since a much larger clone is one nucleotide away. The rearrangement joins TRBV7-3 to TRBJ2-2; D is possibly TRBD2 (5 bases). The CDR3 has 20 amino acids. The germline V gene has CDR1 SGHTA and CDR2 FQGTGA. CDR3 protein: CASSLGDRLVAPPGTGELVF. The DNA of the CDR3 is TGTGCCAGCAGCTTAGGGGATCGGCTAGTTGCCCCACCTGGAACCGGGGAGCTGGTTTTT. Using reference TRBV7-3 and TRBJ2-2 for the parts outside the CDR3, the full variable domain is GAGVSQTPSNKVTEKGKYVELRCDPISGHTALYWYRQSLGQGPEFLIYFQGTGAADDSGLPNDRFFAVRPEGSVSTLKIQRTERGDSAVYLCASSLGDRLVAPPGTGELVFGEGSRLTVL.

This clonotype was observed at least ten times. CDR3 bases: TGTGCCAGCAGCTTAGGGGATCGGCTAGTTGCCCCACCTGGAACCGGGGAGCTGTTTTTT. Residues: CASSLGDRLVAPPGTGELFF. The chain uses TRBV11-3 and TRBJ2-2, with unresolved D. Germline CDR1 reads SGHNT; CDR2 reads YENEEA. This CDR3 has 20 residues. V was clipped by 1 base and J by 5 bases, with 26 bases between them.

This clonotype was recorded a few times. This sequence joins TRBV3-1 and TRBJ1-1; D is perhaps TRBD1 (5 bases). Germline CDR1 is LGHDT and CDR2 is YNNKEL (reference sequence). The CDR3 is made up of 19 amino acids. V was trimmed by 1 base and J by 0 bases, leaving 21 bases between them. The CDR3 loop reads CASSQGPPAGLPMNTEAFF. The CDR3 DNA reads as TGTGCCAGCAGCCAAGGCCCTCCGGCAGGGCTCCCCATGAACACTGAAGCTTTCTTT.

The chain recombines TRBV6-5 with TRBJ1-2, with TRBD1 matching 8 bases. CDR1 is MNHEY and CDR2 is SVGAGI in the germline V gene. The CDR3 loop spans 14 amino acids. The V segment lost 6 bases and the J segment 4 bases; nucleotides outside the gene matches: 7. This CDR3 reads CASSRTGNRYGYTF. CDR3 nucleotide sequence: TGTGCCAGCAGCAGGACAGGGAACCGCTATGGCTACACCTTC.

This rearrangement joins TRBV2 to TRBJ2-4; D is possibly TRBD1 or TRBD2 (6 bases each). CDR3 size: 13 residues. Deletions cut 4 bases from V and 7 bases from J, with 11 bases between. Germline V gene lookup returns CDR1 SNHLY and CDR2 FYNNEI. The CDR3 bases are TGTGCCAGCAGTGCGCAGGGGAGGAACATTCAGTACTTC. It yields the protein CASSAQGRNIQYF.

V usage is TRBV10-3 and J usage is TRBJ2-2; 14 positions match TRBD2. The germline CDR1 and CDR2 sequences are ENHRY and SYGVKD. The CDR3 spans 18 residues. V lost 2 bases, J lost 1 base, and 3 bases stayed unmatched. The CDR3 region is CAISEPGLAGENTGELFF. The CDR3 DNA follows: TGTGCCATCAGTGAGCCGGGACTAGCGGGGGAGAACACCGGGGAGCTGTTTTTT.

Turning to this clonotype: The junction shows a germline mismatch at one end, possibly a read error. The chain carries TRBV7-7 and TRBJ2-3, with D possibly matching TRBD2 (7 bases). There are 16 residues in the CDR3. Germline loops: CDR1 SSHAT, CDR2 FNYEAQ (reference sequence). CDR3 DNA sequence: TGTGCTAGCAGTATGGGTGGGGGGGCTGGATACAATGAGCAGTATTTT. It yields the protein CASSMGGGAGYNEQYF.

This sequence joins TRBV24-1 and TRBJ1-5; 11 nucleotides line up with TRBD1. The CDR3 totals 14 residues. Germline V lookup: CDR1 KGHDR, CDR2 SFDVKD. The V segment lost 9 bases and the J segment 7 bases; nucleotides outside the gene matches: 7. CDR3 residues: CATQGQGESQPQHF. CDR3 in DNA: TGTGCCACCCAGGGACAGGGGGAGAGCCAGCCCCAGCATTTT.

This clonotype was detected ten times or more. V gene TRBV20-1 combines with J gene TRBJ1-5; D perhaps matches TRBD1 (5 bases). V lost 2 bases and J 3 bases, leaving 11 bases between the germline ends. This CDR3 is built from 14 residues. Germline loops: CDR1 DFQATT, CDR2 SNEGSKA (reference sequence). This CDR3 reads CSARPDSINQPQHF. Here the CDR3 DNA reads TGCAGTGCTAGACCCGACAGCATCAATCAGCCCCAGCATTTT.

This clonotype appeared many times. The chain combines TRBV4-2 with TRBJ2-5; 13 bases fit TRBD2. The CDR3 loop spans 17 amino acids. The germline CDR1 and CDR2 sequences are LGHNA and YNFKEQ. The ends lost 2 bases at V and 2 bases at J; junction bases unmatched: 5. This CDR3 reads CASSQWGLAGTQETQYF. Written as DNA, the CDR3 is TGTGCCAGCAGCCAATGGGGACTAGCGGGGACTCAAGAGACCCAGTACTTC.

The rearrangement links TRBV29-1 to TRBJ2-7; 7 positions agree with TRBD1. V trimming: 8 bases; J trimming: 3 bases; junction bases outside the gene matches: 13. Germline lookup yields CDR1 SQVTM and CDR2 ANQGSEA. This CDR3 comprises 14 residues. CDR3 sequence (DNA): TGCAGCAGTTTAAAGGACAGGTGGTACTACGAGCAGTACTTC. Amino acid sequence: CSSLKDRWYYEQYF.

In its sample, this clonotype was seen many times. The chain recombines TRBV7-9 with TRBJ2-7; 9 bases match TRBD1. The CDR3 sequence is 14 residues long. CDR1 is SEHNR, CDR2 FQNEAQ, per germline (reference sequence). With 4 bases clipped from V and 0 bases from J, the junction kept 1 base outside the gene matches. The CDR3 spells CASSWGQGSYEQYF. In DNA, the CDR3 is TGTGCCAGCAGCTGGGGACAGGGCTCCTACGAGCAGTACTTC.

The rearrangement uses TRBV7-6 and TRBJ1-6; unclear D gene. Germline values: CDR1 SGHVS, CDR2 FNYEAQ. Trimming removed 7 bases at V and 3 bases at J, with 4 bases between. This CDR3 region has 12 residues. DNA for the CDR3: TGTGCCAGCACTCTCTATAATTCACCCCTCCACTTT. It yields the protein CASTLYNSPLHF.

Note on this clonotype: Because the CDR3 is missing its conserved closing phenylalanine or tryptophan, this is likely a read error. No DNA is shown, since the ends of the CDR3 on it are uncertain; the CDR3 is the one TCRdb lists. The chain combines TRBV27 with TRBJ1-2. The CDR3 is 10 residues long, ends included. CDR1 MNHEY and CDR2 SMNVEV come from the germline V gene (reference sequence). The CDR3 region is CASSLDLGSL.

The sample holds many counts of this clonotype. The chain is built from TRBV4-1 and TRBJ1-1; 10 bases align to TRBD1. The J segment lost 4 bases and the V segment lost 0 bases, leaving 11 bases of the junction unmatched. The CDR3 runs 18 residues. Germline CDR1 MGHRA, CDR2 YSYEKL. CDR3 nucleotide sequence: TGCGCCAGCAGCCAAGATTGGGACAGGGGAAGGGGTAGCACTGAAGCTTTCTTT. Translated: CASSQDWDRGRGSTEAFF.

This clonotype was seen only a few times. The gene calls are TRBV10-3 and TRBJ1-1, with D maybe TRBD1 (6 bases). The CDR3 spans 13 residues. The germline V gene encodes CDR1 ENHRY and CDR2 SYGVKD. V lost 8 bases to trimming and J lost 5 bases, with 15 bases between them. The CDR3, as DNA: TGTGCCATCGGTCAGGGGTCGAGAACTGAAGCTTTCTTT. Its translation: CAIGQGSRTEAFF.

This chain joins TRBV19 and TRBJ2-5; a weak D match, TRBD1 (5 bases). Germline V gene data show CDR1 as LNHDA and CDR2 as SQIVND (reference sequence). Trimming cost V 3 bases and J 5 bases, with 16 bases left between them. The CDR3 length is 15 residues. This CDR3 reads CASSILPGIQETQYF. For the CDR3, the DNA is TGTGCCAGTAGTATCCTACCAGGGATTCAGGAGACCCAGTACTTC.

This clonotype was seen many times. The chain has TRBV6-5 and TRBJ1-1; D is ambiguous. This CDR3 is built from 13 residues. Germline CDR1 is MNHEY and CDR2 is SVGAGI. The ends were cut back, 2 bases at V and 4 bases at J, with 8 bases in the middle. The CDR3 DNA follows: TGTGCCAGCAGTTACGGGGTGACCACTGAAGCTTTCTTT. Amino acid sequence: CASSYGVTTEAFF.

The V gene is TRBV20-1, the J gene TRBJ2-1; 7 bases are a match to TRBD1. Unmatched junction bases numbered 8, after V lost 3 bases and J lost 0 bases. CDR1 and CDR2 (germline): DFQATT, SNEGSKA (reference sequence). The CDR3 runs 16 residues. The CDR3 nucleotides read TGCAGTGCTAGGGGTCTGGGACAGAGCTCCTACAATGAGCAGTTCTTC. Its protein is CSARGLGQSSYNEQFF.

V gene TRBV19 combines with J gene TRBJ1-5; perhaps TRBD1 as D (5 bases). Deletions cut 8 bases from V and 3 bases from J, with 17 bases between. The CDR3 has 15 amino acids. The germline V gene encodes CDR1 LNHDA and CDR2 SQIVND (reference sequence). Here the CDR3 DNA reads TGTGCCAGTCACCGGGACGCGGGCTACAATCAGCCCCAGCATTTT. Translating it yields CASHRDAGYNQPQHF.

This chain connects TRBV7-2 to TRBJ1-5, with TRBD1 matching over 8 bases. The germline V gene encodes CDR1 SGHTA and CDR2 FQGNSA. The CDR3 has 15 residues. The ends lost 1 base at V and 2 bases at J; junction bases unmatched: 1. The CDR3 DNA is TGTGCCAGCAGCTTAGGGGACAGGCGCAATCAGCCCCAGCATTTT. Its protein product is CASSLGDRRNQPQHF.

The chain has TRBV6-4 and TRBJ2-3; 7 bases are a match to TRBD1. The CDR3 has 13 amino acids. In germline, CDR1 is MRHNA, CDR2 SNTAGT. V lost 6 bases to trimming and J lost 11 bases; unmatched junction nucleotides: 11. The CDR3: CASSLTGMNEQYF. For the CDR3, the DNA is TGTGCCAGCAGCTTGACAGGGATGAATGAGCAGTATTTT.

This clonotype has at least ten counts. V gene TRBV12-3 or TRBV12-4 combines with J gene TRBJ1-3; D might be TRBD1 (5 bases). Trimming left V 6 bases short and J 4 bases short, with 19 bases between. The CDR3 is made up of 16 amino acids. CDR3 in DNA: TGTGCCAGCAGCCCCCTCTGGGGGACGGTCGGAAACACCATATATTTT. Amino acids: CASSPLWGTVGNTIYF.